These 29 T cell receptor beta chains came from one sample sequenced in a study of cytomegalovirus exposure and HLA in healthy donors. Primers for the PCR totalled 60 Vbeta and 13 Jbeta. Produced via immunoSEQ multiplex PCR; TCRdb's table is partial and in-frame only. The profile covers roughly 120,000 clones, with 70% to 80% appearing a single time and just under 8.5% taken by the ten largest. The specimen sequenced was PBMCs. These receptors were obtained from a woman in her thirties or forties in good health and CMV-seropositive.

The chain joins TRBV7-8 to TRBJ2-6; no clear D gene. V lost 5 bases and J lost 4, with 12 bases in between. The CDR3 is made up of 15 amino acids. Germline CDR1 SGHVS, CDR2 FQNEAQ. In nucleotides, the CDR3 is TGTGCCAGCAGCCTCCCAGGATTCGGGGCCAACGTCCTGACTTTC. Its translation: CASSLPGFGANVLTF. Full variable domain (remainder filled in from reference TRBV7-8 and TRBJ2-6): GAGVSQSPRYKVAKRGQDVALRCDPISGHVSLFWYQQALGQGPEFLTYFQNEAQLDKSGLPSDRFFAERPEGSVSTLKIQRTQQEDSAVYLCASSLPGFGANVLTFGAGSRLTVL.

This clone has only a few counts. V and J are TRBV12-5 and TRBJ2-7; 8 nucleotides agree with TRBD1. The CDR3 consists of 15 residues. Germline values: CDR1 LGHNT, CDR2 FRNRAP. Unmatched junction bases numbered 7, after V lost 3 bases and J lost 3 bases. This CDR3 is CASGFPQGAHYEQYF. The CDR3 DNA follows: TGTGCTAGTGGTTTTCCCCAGGGGGCTCACTACGAGCAGTACTTC.

The V and J genes are TRBV6-6 and TRBJ2-7; the match to TRBD2 covers 11 bases. J was trimmed by 5 bases and V by 2 bases; bases with no gene match: 8. The germline V gene has CDR1 MNHNY and CDR2 SVGAGI (reference sequence). This CDR3 comprises 16 residues. The CDR3 loop is CASSYHTGTSGHEQYF. The CDR3, as DNA: TGTGCCAGCAGTTACCACACCGGGACTAGCGGCCACGAGCAGTACTTC.

The CDR3 region has the DNA TGTGCCAGCAGCGGAGACCCGGAGAGTGGCTACACCTTC. Translation gives CASSGDPESGYTF. This chain uses TRBV21-1 with TRBJ1-2. TRBV21-1 corresponds to a pseudogene. The CDR3 has 13 residues.

This chain links TRBV4-3 with TRBJ2-7; D possibly corresponds to TRBD1 (7 bases). The CDR3 covers 16 residues. Germline-derived CDR1 and CDR2 are LGHNA and YSLEER. V lost 0 bases and J lost 7, with 19 bases in between. The CDR3 sequence is CASSQDAQGGLGEQYF. The CDR3 DNA is TGCGCCAGCAGCCAAGATGCGCAGGGGGGTTTGGGGGAGCAGTACTTC.

The genes are TRBV10-3 and TRBJ2-7; TRBD2 matches 14 bases. Germline trimming cut 0 bases from V and 2 bases from J; bases unmatched to any gene: 3. The CDR3 runs 17 residues. CDR1 ENHRY and CDR2 SYGVKD come from the germline V gene. The CDR3: CAISESGLAGGTYEQYF. The CDR3 DNA is TGTGCCATCAGTGAGTCTGGACTAGCGGGGGGAACCTACGAGCAGTACTTC.

This clone was observed a few times. V is TRBV11-3 and J is TRBJ1-3, with a tentative D call TRBD1 (5 bases). The length of the CDR3 is 13 residues. Germline CDR1 reads SGHNT; CDR2 reads YENEEA. Trimming removed 1 base from V and 5 bases from J, with 6 bases in between. DNA for the CDR3: TGTGCCAGCAGCTTAGGGGGCCGAAACACCATATATTTT. This sequence encodes CASSLGGRNTIYF.

V gene TRBV29-1 combines with J gene TRBJ2-5; maybe TRBD1 (5 bases). Germline V lookup: CDR1 SQVTM, CDR2 ANQGSEA. The CDR3 runs to 15 residues. Trimming pared 5 bases from V and 2 bases from J, leaving 18 bases between. CDR3 nucleotides: TGCAGCGTTCGCGCGGCCATGGGGCAACAAGAGACCCAGTACTTC. Translated, it gives CSVRAAMGQQETQYF.

V usage is TRBV9 and J usage is TRBJ1-4; D is ambiguous. V lost 6 bases, J lost 4 bases, and 16 bases lay in between. Per the germline V gene, CDR1 is SGDLS and CDR2 is YYNGEE. The CDR3 sequence is 15 residues long. CDR3 region: CASNSHEESNEKLFF. The CDR3, as DNA: TGTGCCAGCAACTCCCACGAGGAGAGTAATGAAAAACTGTTTTTT.

This clone was observed a few times. The chain carries TRBV4-2 and TRBJ1-1, with D possibly TRBD1 on 6 matching bases. With 3 bases removed from V and 4 bases from J, the gap between germline ends came to 18 bases. From germline, CDR1 is LGHNA and CDR2 YNFKEQ. This CDR3 spans 16 amino acids. The CDR3 spells CASSQGTGMTGTEAFF. In DNA, the CDR3 is TGTGCCAGCAGCCAGGGTACAGGGATGACTGGCACTGAAGCTTTCTTT.

The chain is built from TRBV29-1 and TRBJ2-1; TRBD1 matches at 7 bases. Germline CDR1 and CDR2: SQVTM and ANQGSEA. The trim removed 0 bases at V and 0 bases at J, leaving 5 bases unmatched. The CDR3 runs to 16 residues. The CDR3 region is CSVEDFGDSSYNEQFF. CDR3 coding DNA: TGCAGCGTTGAAGATTTCGGGGACAGCTCCTACAATGAGCAGTTCTTC.

The chain couples TRBV9 to TRBJ1-6; 7 bases match TRBD1. The germline gives CDR1 SGDLS, CDR2 YYNGEE. The junction had 8 bases not matched to a gene; V was cut back by 6 bases and J by 8 bases. CDR3 size: 14 residues. The CDR3 protein is CASNRGSRDSPLHF. In nucleotides, the CDR3 is TGTGCCAGCAACAGGGGATCCCGGGATTCACCCCTCCACTTT.

V and J are TRBV5-4 and TRBJ1-2, with a possible D match to TRBD1 (5 bases). The length of the CDR3 is 16 residues. The V gene lost 2 bases and the J gene lost 2 bases, with 16 bases spanning the gap. Per germline, CDR1 SGHNT and CDR2 YYREEE (reference sequence). Written as DNA, the CDR3 is TGTGCCAGCAGCTTTCGTTTGCGGGACGGGAACTATGGCTACACCTTC. Protein product: CASSFRLRDGNYGYTF.

The table lists this clone with a few counts. The rearrangement joins TRBV10-3 to TRBJ1-1, with D possibly matching TRBD1 (6 bases). Per germline, CDR1 ENHRY and CDR2 SYGVKD. V lost 2 bases and J 3 bases, leaving 10 bases between the germline ends. This CDR3 contains 14 residues. The CDR3 protein is CAISEGQGHTEAFF. In DNA, the CDR3 is TGTGCCATCAGTGAGGGTCAGGGGCACACTGAAGCTTTCTTT.

This clone came up a few times. The chain employs TRBV5-1 and TRBJ1-3, with D unclear. Trimming removed 0 bases from V and 6 bases from J, with 13 bases in between. The germline CDR1 and CDR2 sequences are SGHRS and YFSETQ. CDR3 length: 15 amino acids. CDR3: CASSLASGNVNTIYF. Written as DNA, the CDR3 is TGCGCCAGCAGCTTGGCCTCGGGGAATGTAAACACCATATATTTT.

The genes are TRBV10-3 and TRBJ2-7; 7 bases are shared with TRBD1. The J segment lost 3 bases and the V segment lost 6 bases, leaving 5 bases of the junction unmatched. This CDR3 spans 13 amino acids. Germline CDR1 is ENHRY and CDR2 is SYGVKD. CDR3 sequence reads: CAIREGDSYEQYF. As DNA, the CDR3 is TGTGCCATCAGAGAGGGGGACAGCTACGAGCAGTACTTC.

This clone was observed a few times. This chain connects TRBV5-4 to TRBJ2-4; TRBD2 matches at 10 bases. Trimming removed 0 bases from V and 5 bases from J; junction bases left unmatched: 5. The CDR3 has 16 amino acids. Germline V gives CDR1 SGHNT, CDR2 YYREEE (reference sequence). The CDR3 spells CASSLESGGAENIQYF. The CDR3 region has the DNA TGTGCCAGCAGCTTGGAAAGCGGGGGGGCCGAAAACATTCAGTACTTC.

The chain combines TRBV5-6 with TRBJ1-6; TRBD1 agrees at 7 bases. The CDR3 totals 14 residues. The germline gives CDR1 SGHDT, CDR2 YYEEEE. Unmatched junction bases numbered 4, after V lost 5 bases and J lost 5 bases. The CDR3 spells CASRVQGDNSPLHF. In DNA, the CDR3 is TGTGCCAGCAGAGTCCAGGGGGATAATTCACCCCTCCACTTT.

V usage is TRBV6-5 and J usage is TRBJ1-5; 9 bases line up with TRBD1. Germline trimming cut 2 bases from V and 1 base from J; bases unmatched to any gene: 0. The CDR3 has 15 residues. CDR1 and CDR2 from the germline V gene are MNHEY and SVGAGI. The CDR3 region has the DNA TGTGCCAGCAGTTACGGGACAGGGAGCAATCAGCCCCAGCATTTT. This sequence encodes CASSYGTGSNQPQHF.

The rearrangement uses TRBV11-1 and TRBJ2-7, with TRBD2 identical over 9 bases. Germline V gene lookup returns CDR1 SGHAT and CDR2 FQDESV (reference sequence). CDR3 size: 16 residues. V dropped 2 bases and J dropped 0; count of bases not matched to a gene: 5. The CDR3 loop is CASSLMSGGTSYEQYF. DNA of the CDR3: TGTGCCAGCAGCTTAATGAGCGGGGGGACCTCCTACGAGCAGTACTTC. The complete variable domain, with remaining parts taken from reference TRBV11-1 and TRBJ2-7, reads EAEVAQSPRYKITEKSQAVAFWCDPISGHATLYWYRQILGQGPELLVQFQDESVVDDSQLPKDRFSAERLKGVDSTLKIQPAELGDSAMYLCASSLMSGGTSYEQYFGPGTRLTVT.

This clone was seen only a few times. This sequence joins TRBV5-6 and TRBJ2-5, with D perhaps matching TRBD2 (5 bases). V lost 4 bases, J lost 0 bases, and 13 bases lay in between. Germline V CDR1 and CDR2: SGHDT, YYEEEE. The length of the CDR3 is 15 residues. The CDR3 nucleotides are TGTGCCAGCAGCCACATCGGGGAGTACCAAGAGACCCAGTACTTC. Its translation: CASSHIGEYQETQYF.

The chain employs TRBV4-1 and TRBJ2-1; no clear D gene. The V end was cut by 1 base, the J end by 0 bases, with 7 bases between. There are 15 residues in the CDR3. Germline V gives CDR1 MGHRA, CDR2 YSYEKL. The DNA for the CDR3 is TGCGCCAGCAGCCAAGCAACGGTCTCCTACAATGAGCAGTTCTTC. Its protein is CASSQATVSYNEQFF.

J is TRBJ1-2 and V is TRBV9, with D unclear. V gave up 3 bases and J gave up 4 bases, with 16 bases separating them. CDR3 length: 15 residues. CDR1 is SGDLS, CDR2 YYNGEE, per germline. The CDR3 here is CASSDPTGFRYGYTF. The CDR3 region has the DNA TGTGCCAGCAGCGACCCGACGGGATTCCGCTATGGCTACACCTTC.

The rearrangement uses TRBV29-1 and TRBJ2-1; tentative D call: TRBD2 (6 bases). From germline, CDR1 is SQVTM and CDR2 ANQGSEA. The CDR3 length is 14 residues. V gave up 4 bases and J gave up 8 bases, with 18 bases separating them. In DNA form, the CDR3 reads TGCAGCGTTGCGGGCGGGGAAATGGCGGATGAGCAGTTCTTC. Translating gives CSVAGGEMADEQFF.

The chain joins TRBV10-3 to TRBJ1-2; D ambiguous. The ends were cut back, 3 bases at V and 8 bases at J, with 16 bases in the middle. Per the germline V gene, CDR1 is ENHRY and CDR2 is SYGVKD. The CDR3 loop spans 14 amino acids. Written as DNA, the CDR3 is TGTGCCATCAGTGAAGGATATGGTCCCGGGGGCTACACCTTC. Translation gives CAISEGYGPGGYTF.

This clone has a single count. The chain has TRBV4-1 and TRBJ2-5; 7 bases map to TRBD2. V lost 0 bases, J lost 4 bases, and 17 bases stayed unmatched. The V gene's germline CDR1 is MGHRA and CDR2 YSYEKL. The CDR3 covers 19 residues. The CDR3 DNA reads as TGCGCCAGCAGCCAAGATAGTAGGGGATGGGGAGGGCAGGGAGAGACCCAGTACTTC. As protein: CASSQDSRGWGGQGETQYF.

This clone showed up just once. This chain connects TRBV2 to TRBJ2-1; TRBD1 agrees at 10 bases. CDR3 length equals 20 residues. Unmatched junction bases numbered 27, after V lost 10 bases and J lost 6 bases. The germline gives CDR1 SNHLY, CDR2 FYNNEI. As DNA, the CDR3 is TGTGCCACTCGCTCAAACCGGGACAGGGGCGGAGAGTGGTCTCGCAATGAGCAGTTCTTC. Protein sequence: CATRSNRDRGGEWSRNEQFF.

This chain joins TRBV12-5 and TRBJ2-2; no reliable D call. Germline V gives CDR1 LGHNT, CDR2 FRNRAP. Trimming cost V 5 bases and J 6 bases, with 10 bases left between them. This CDR3 is built from 13 residues. In DNA form, the CDR3 reads TGTGCTAGTGGTCTCGACATCTCCGGGGAGCTGTTTTTT. This translates into CASGLDISGELFF.

The CDR3: CASSFRRNTEAFF. The CDR3 nucleotides read TGTGCCAGCAGCTTTCGGAGGAACACTGAAGCTTTCTTT. The chain carries TRBV7-2 and TRBJ1-1; D is unresolved. The ends were cut back, 3 bases at V and 1 base at J, with 6 bases in the middle. From germline, CDR1 is SGHTA and CDR2 FQGNSA. There are 13 residues in the CDR3.